This TCR beta chain was documented in a study of long-term antiretroviral therapy in people with HIV (dated by TCRdb to 2021 to 2024). At the level of the whole study: The earliest samples were collected about a decade before the 2015 WHO recommendation for immediate ART, when ART was typically delayed until CD4 counts fell. A retrospective serial study tested whether changes in peripheral blood TRB repertoire composition and diversity were associated with ART initiation and durable HIV suppression. A total of roughly 180 cryopreserved PBMC samples were contributed to the cohort by 30 adults with confirmed HIV infection, with samples collected serially over a mean of approximately six years (range 1-12). Among the 30 to 35 participants with HIV, roughly eleven were female. No cross-contamination during QIAcube processing turned up in test extractions that ran a monoclonal T-cell line alongside 30 to 35 polyclonal samples. Broader findings and caveats from the paper: Samples dated from the mid-2000s to the late 2010s, and the ART regimens used may be less effective than current ones. Expanded TRB clones identified before ART initiation dominated the repertoire across all time points, though the dominance fluctuated and decreased in many PLHIV after ART. Because PBMC availability was limited, only the TCR beta chain was sequenced, with no alpha chain pairing. CDR3 length ranges in HIV repertoires were narrower than in controls, and network structure suggested an antigen-experienced repertoire with only a slight naive shift after ART. Inferences about post-ART repertoire changes are limited because no data were available on ART adherence, viral resistance or therapy changes. ART initiation was associated with a significant increase in TRB diversity, but diversity stayed significantly below transplant donor controls even after long-term ART. Because pre-ART samples had limited cell numbers, profiling was done on unsorted PBMC rather than on sorted CD4+ and CD8+ T cells.

Inclusion was restricted to participants for whom at least one PBMC sample before ART initiation and at least two post-ART samples were available. All participants with HIV were treated in the United States of America. Before DNA extraction, cryopreserved samples containing roughly 0.9-10 million PBMC were thawed and washed. At the time of the earliest PBMC sample for each participant with HIV, ages ranged from roughly 23 to 60 years. PBMC samples from each participant spanned 1-4 timepoints before ART initiation and 2-8 timepoints after ART initiation, with a median of 7 samples. For every participant, serial HIV viral load, CD4+ T-cell count, ART history and demographic data were obtained. Genomic DNA was extracted from unsorted PBMC with a Qiagen kit on a QIAcube, with processing performed in batches of 12 samples. The immunoSEQ hsTCRB v3.0 assay was used at survey level resolution to sequence the TRB variable region. TRB sequencing targeted a depth of 40,000-50,000 T-cell genomes per sample. An Illumina MiSeq with a v3 150-cycle kit was used to sequence the pooled TRB libraries. The study's processing was this. Analysis of repertoires was carried out in R inside a reproducible Nextflow workflow spanning QC, data transformation and analysis. Custom analyses were implemented in LymphoSeq2, an R package for AIRR-Seq data exploration. After excluding several samples that yielded fewer than 5000 total TRB sequences, 150 to 200 HIV repertoires remained for analysis. Among the approximately 180 retained HIV repertoires, about 59 were collected before ART initiation and 129 were collected after ART initiation. Repertoires were downsampled to 5000 TRB nucleotide sequences, and summary statistics were averaged over 100 downsampling iterations. The analysis kept only TRB sequences whose CDR3 regions were at least seven amino acids long. Two measures captured diversity: a Shannon entropy-derived clonality score and the Gini coefficient. Repertoire networks linked the top 5000 CDR3 amino acid sequences whenever two sequences differed by an edit distance of one. GLIPH2 predicted antigen specificity groups and MHC restriction for TRB CDR3 amino acid sequences. To flag known CMV, EBV, HIV or tissue antigen associations, CDR3 amino acid sequences were matched against VDJdb and McPAS-TCR. Pre-ART, post-ART and control groups were compared with Wilcoxon signed-rank tests and Holm-Bonferroni correction. Sourced from immuneACCESS, this table was stored by TCRdb with only in-frame sequences that have V and J called. A share of the clones is absent; for the studies checked, an unresolved V gene accounts for under half, and the remainder has no known explanation. V and J calls and clone size come straight from that table; D and trimming were deduced from the DNA. The sample data list around 36,000 clones, and about four fifths of these were observed just once. In total, the top ten clones hold around 3.7% of the sample.

With respect to this clone: Its recognized antigen is unknown. No base quality values were provided; no much bigger clone lies one nucleotide off.

The cysteine opens and the phenylalanine closes a CDR3 of 13 amino acids. The retained sequence is limited to the CDR3, 39 bases, with the frame set at the first base. According to the germline V gene (reference sequence), CDR1 reads WNHNN and CDR2 reads SYGVQD. V is cut by 0 bases and J by 6 bases, and the space between the germline ends is 6 bases. The sequence was obtained from a man between 45 and 60 years old with HIV. The chain is made from TRBV10-1 and TRBJ1-5; no D segment can be confidently identified. Sample: unsorted PBMCs, taken 3 years after starting antiretroviral therapy. At the DNA level, the sequence is TGCGCCAGCAGTGAGTCGAAGGTTCAGCCCCAGCATTTT. It encodes CASSESKVQPQHF.